The source of this TCR beta chain is a study of shared clonotypes between healthy human individuals. Naive CD8 populations comprised CD45RO-negative cells positively selected for CCR7, excluding terminally differentiated effector memory CD45RA+ cells. Everyone who donated was a Caucasian adult who lived in Nashville, Tennessee. Study-level points and caveats: There were few donors, and this limited the genetic and exposure-history diversity represented.

V lost 0 bases to trimming and J lost 6 bases, with 15 bases between them. The CDR3 spans 15 residues. CDR1 and CDR2 from the germline V gene are PRHDT and FYEKMQ (reference sequence). Over several immunoSEQ plates, each subset's genomic DNA was distributed in even portions. Clones were read by immunoSEQ multiplex PCR, and TCRdb kept only the in-frame ones, dropping some. The sample consists of a few million clones, 93% of them appearing once. In the case of this clone: Its antigen is currently unknown.

The sequence derives from a man between 18 and 35 years old in good health. Some clones in this sample may be carry-over from other donors' samples. The source material was naive CD8+ T cells from PBMCs. The rearrangement links TRBV13 to TRBJ2-7, with D possibly TRBD1 on 6 matching bases. The chain's CDR3 is CASSLGNRDLIEQYF. CDR3 DNA sequence: TGTGCCAGCAGCTTAGGAAACAGGGATTTGATCGAGCAGTACTTC.